This T cell receptor beta chain was sequenced during a study of shared clonotypes between healthy human individuals. Data came from immunoSEQ multiplex PCR; TCRdb stores just in-frame clones and leaves some out. Of fewer than 850,000 clones listed, less than 95% are singletons. The sequenced sample consisted of memory CD8+ T cells from PBMCs. Subset denoted: CD45RO+ cells pooled with CCR7-negative TemRA cells. This TCR derives from a man younger than 35 in good health. Some clones in this sample may be carry-over from other donors' samples.

Here the CDR3 reads CASSLMVGTGEPYEQYF. CDR3 nucleotides: TGTGCCAGCAGTCTTATGGTCGGGACAGGGGAACCCTACGAGCAGTACTTC. The chain has TRBV27 and TRBJ2-7; 10 nucleotides line up with TRBD1. This CDR3 comprises 17 residues. Looked up from germline, CDR1 is MNHEY and CDR2 is SMNVEV (reference sequence). The V segment lost 5 bases and the J segment 2 bases; nucleotides outside the gene matches: 12.